The present T cell receptor beta chain was sequenced within a study of blood T cell repertoires in COVID-19. Across the study: Nucleic acid was either cDNA or gDNA, and it came from T cells, B-cell-depleted T cells, or PBMCs.

This clone was counted a single time. Per the study methods: For nucleated cells, counts were estimated from reference gene primer amplification. Sequencing was performed with immunoSEQ multiplex PCR; in TCRdb, only in-frame clones are kept and a portion is missing. Clonal size and the V and J genes are those of that table, whereas D and trimming came from the DNA. The sample consists of tens of thousands of clones, roughly 84% of them appearing once. Sequencing was performed on peripheral blood. The TCR was taken from a human donor in a cohort sampled during active COVID-19.

CDR3 sequence: CAISAVSRTAGANVLTF. CDR3 coding DNA: TGTGCCATCAGCGCCGTCTCCCGGACAGCTGGGGCCAACGTCCTGACTTTC. The rearrangement joins TRBV10-3 to TRBJ2-6; a possible D gene is TRBD1 (6 bases). V was pared by 6 bases and J by 2 bases, with 17 bases between. Germline V gene data show CDR1 as ENHRY and CDR2 as SYGVKD. The CDR3 runs 17 residues.